This T cell receptor (beta chain) was identified in a study of beta chain features in type 1 diabetes. This CDR3 contains 13 residues. Germline CDR1 reads SGHTA; CDR2 reads FQGTGA. Trimming removed 2 bases from V and 6 bases from J; junction bases left unmatched: 2. Sequencing targeted expressed TCRB transcripts, as all isolated RNA had been reverse transcribed. The method was immunoSEQ multiplex PCR; TCRdb's version includes in-frame clones alone and lacks a portion of them. In the table there are roughly 150,000 clones, roughly 9% of which are singletons. Points from the study as a whole: Significant though moderate, a shortening of TCRB CDR3s appeared in all four CD4+ subsets of Type 1 diabetes patients.

As to this clone: Antigen: not known.

There was one heparinised blood draw per donor, averaging around 120 mL. The V gene is TRBV7-3, the J gene TRBJ1-2; 8 bases are shared with TRBD1. The specimen was central memory CD4+ T cells from blood. The receptor was derived from a woman in her 30s with type 1 diabetes. CDR3 residues: CASSLGQGHGYTF. Here the CDR3 DNA reads TGTGCCAGCAGCTTAGGACAGGGCCATGGCTACACCTTC. Using reference TRBV7-3 and TRBJ1-2 for the parts outside the CDR3, the full variable domain is GAGVSQTPSNKVTEKGKYVELRCDPISGHTALYWYRQSLGQGPEFLIYFQGTGAADDSGLPNDRFFAVRPEGSVSTLKIQRTERGDSAVYLCASSLGQGHGYTFGSGTRLTVV.